The 8 T cell receptor beta chains in this list originate from one sample, sequenced in a study of beta chain features in type 1 diabetes. Broader study findings: All four CD4+ subsets from Type 1 diabetes patients carried moderately but significantly shorter TCRB CDR3s.

These receptors have no identified antigens. Of the isolated RNA, all was reverse transcribed, and so the sequenced material was expressed TCRB transcripts. Profiled with immunoSEQ multiplex PCR; TCRdb holds only in-frame clones, not every one. The sample yields 400,000 or so clones, roughly 13% seen once. The source material was naive CD4+ T cells from blood. The receptors were gathered from a young woman with type 1 diabetes.

This clone was recorded a few times. In DNA, the CDR3 is TGTGCCAGCAGCGTAGAGAGCGGGAACACCTACGAGCAGTACTTC. This encodes CASSVESGNTYEQYF. This rearrangement joins TRBV9 to TRBJ2-7; 7 nucleotides line up with TRBD2. J lost 2 bases, V lost 0 bases, and 5 bases had no gene match. The germline V gene has CDR1 SGDLS and CDR2 YYNGEE. The CDR3 spans 15 residues.

J is TRBJ2-1 and V is TRBV7-9, with 8 bases aligning to TRBD1. Germline-derived CDR1 and CDR2 are SEHNR and FQNEAQ (reference sequence). With V trimmed by 0 bases and J by 8 bases, 9 bases remained unmatched. The CDR3 is 16 residues long. The CDR3 reads CASSLASGQGRDEQFF. The CDR3 nucleotides read TGTGCCAGCAGCTTAGCTTCTGGACAGGGCAGGGATGAGCAGTTCTTC.

This clone showed up just a few times. The genes are TRBV6-6 and TRBJ1-2; D not certain. The germline V gene has CDR1 MNHNY and CDR2 SVGAGI (reference sequence). There are 15 residues in the CDR3. The V end lost 4 bases, the J end lost 1 base, and 13 bases lay between the germline ends. The DNA for the CDR3 is TGTGCCAGCAGTTCCGGTCAAAGGAGTAACTATGGCTACACCTTC. Protein: CASSSGQRSNYGYTF.

This clone turned up a few times. The chain's CDR3 is CASRTDLASQYF. The CDR3 region has the DNA TGTGCCAGCAGGACCGATTTAGCGTCCCAGTACTTC. The chain recombines TRBV6-5 with TRBJ2-5; D possibly corresponds to TRBD2 (5 bases). Trimming removed 6 bases at V and 9 bases at J, with 14 bases between. The CDR3 runs to 12 residues. Germline V gene data show CDR1 as MNHEY and CDR2 as SVGAGI.

A few counts support this clone. J is TRBJ2-4 and V is TRBV7-2; D is unclear. CDR1 SGHTA and CDR2 FQGNSA come from the germline V gene. The CDR3 totals 12 residues. V lost 1 base to trimming and J lost 9 bases, with 7 bases between them. The CDR3 loop is CASSLERSIQYF. CDR3 nucleotide sequence: TGTGCCAGCAGCTTAGAGAGGTCCATTCAGTACTTC.

V usage is TRBV15 and J usage is TRBJ1-5; the D is unclear. Between the trimmed V and J ends, which lost 8 bases and 9 bases, there was a span of 14 bases. Germline values: CDR1 LNHNV, CDR2 YYDKDF (reference sequence). This CDR3 comprises 12 residues. The CDR3 bases are TGTGCCACCCTAGGACGGGAAGGGCCCCAGCATTTT. This gives the protein CATLGREGPQHF.

The sample holds a few counts of this clone. The V and J genes are TRBV6-5 and TRBJ2-1; 7 bases fit TRBD1. With 3 bases clipped from V and 7 bases from J, the junction kept 6 bases outside the gene matches. CDR1 and CDR2 (germline): MNHEY, SVGAGI. The CDR3 runs to 14 residues. This chain's CDR3 is CASSYWNRGNEQFF. In DNA, the CDR3 is TGTGCCAGCAGTTATTGGAACAGGGGTAATGAGCAGTTCTTC.

This clone has more than one count but fewer than ten. The gene calls are TRBV4-3 and TRBJ2-3; TRBD2 matches at 8 bases. This CDR3 is built from 14 residues. The junction had 9 bases not matched to a gene; V was cut back by 3 bases and J by 10 bases. Germline CDR1 reads LGHNA; CDR2 reads YSLEER. The CDR3 coding sequence is TGCGCCAGCAGCCAGTCCGGGGGGGCGGTGGCGCAGTATTTT. The encoded protein is CASSQSGGAVAQYF.